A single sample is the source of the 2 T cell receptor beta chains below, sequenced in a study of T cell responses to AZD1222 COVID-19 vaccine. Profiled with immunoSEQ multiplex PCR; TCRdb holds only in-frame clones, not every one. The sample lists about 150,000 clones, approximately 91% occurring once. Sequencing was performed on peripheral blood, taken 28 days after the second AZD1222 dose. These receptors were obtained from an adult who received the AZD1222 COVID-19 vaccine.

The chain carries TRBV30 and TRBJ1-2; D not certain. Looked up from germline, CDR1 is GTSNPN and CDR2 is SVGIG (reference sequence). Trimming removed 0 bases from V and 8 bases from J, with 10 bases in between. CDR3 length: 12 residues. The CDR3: CAWSVGGSGYTF. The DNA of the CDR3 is TGTGCCTGGAGTGTAGGAGGTTCCGGCTACACCTTC.

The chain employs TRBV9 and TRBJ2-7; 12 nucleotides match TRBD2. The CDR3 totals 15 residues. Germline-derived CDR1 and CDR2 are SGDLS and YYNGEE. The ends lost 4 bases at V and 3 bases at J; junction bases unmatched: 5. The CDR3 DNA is TGTGCCAGCAGCCCTAGCGGGGGGGAGGTCTACGAGCAGTACTTC. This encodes CASSPSGGEVYEQYF. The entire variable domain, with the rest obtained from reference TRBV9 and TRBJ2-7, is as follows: DSGVTQTPKHLITATGQRVTLRCSPRSGDLSVYWYQQSLDQGLQFLIQYYNGEERAKGNILERFSAQQFPDLHSELNLSSLELGDSALYFCASSPSGGEVYEQYFGPGTRLTVT.